These 8 T cell receptor beta chains came from one sample sequenced in a study of Ad26.COV2.S vaccination and SARS-CoV-2 variants. Treatment indicated: about 20 received Ad26.COV2.S at low or high dose, single or two shots; 5 received placebo; per-sample allocation not given. Day 63 after the first vaccine or placebo injection was the time point for sampling. TCRdb's copy holds only in-frame clones and misses some; the assay was immunoSEQ multiplex PCR. The table shows some 480,000 clones, with 87% occurring only once. This sample comprised peripheral blood, obtained in a trial of Ad26.COV2.S vaccine versus placebo. Every receptor here comes from a person between 18 and 60 years old who received the Ad26.COV2.S COVID-19 vaccine or a placebo.

V gene TRBV27 combines with J gene TRBJ2-5; TRBD2 might be the D (6 bases). Trimming cost V 4 bases and J 0 bases, with 6 bases left between them. Germline-derived CDR1 and CDR2 are MNHEY and SMNVEV (reference sequence). CDR3 length: 13 residues. In DNA, the CDR3 is TGTGCCAGCAGTTGGGACTACCAAGAGACCCAGTACTTC. Translation: CASSWDYQETQYF.

Concerning this clone itself: Other nucleotide sequences in the sample specify the same CDR3. This rearrangement joins TRBV5-1 to TRBJ2-5; D is perhaps TRBD1 (5 bases). CDR1 SGHRS and CDR2 YFSETQ come from the germline V gene. CDR3 length equals 14 residues. The ends were cut back, 0 bases at V and 2 bases at J, with 8 bases in the middle. DNA for the CDR3: TGCGCCAGCAGCTTGGGGGGCATTCAAGAGACCCAGTACTTC. Protein sequence: CASSLGGIQETQYF.

The rearrangement uses TRBV11-2 and TRBJ1-2, with a weak D call TRBD1 (5 bases). The germline V gene encodes CDR1 SGHAT and CDR2 FQNNGV. The CDR3 loop spans 14 amino acids. Trimming shortened V by 1 base and J by 4 bases, and 10 bases separated the two germline ends. CDR3 sequence (DNA): TGTGCCAGCAGCTTAGGAAGGAGGGGCTATGGCTACACCTTC. Translation gives CASSLGRRGYGYTF.

This chain uses TRBV5-1 with TRBJ2-1; a possible D gene is TRBD2 (6 bases). V was trimmed by 4 bases and J by 0 bases, leaving 20 bases between them. Germline-derived CDR1 and CDR2 are SGHRS and YFSETQ. The length of the CDR3 is 18 residues. As DNA, the CDR3 is TGCGCCAGCAGCCCCGCCGGGAGACCAACCAGCTCCTACAATGAGCAGTTCTTC. Encoded protein: CASSPAGRPTSSYNEQFF.

This clone was found once. The chain has TRBV2 and TRBJ1-2; D remains unclear. The CDR3 sequence is 15 residues long. Germline CDR1 reads SNHLY; CDR2 reads FYNNEI. V dropped 2 bases and J dropped 3 bases, with 13 bases sitting between them. The chain's CDR3 is CASSEWRQRDYGYTF. The CDR3 DNA sequence: TGTGCCAGCAGTGAATGGCGGCAGAGAGACTATGGCTACACCTTC. The variable domain in full, completed from reference TRBV2 and TRBJ1-2, reads EPEVTQTPSHQVTQMGQEVILRCVPISNHLYFYWYRQILGQKVEFLVSFYNNEISEKSEIFDDQFSVERPDGSNFTLKIRSTKLEDSAMYFCASSEWRQRDYGYTFGSGTRLTVV.

In this sample, this clone turned up a few times. The genes are TRBV5-4 and TRBJ2-5; D possibly corresponds to TRBD2 (6 bases). The germline V and J ends were trimmed by 4 bases and 9 bases, with 16 bases remaining between them. This CDR3 is built from 13 residues. In germline, CDR1 is SGHNT, CDR2 YYREEE (reference sequence). This CDR3 reads CASSTRPGGAQYF. In DNA form, the CDR3 reads TGTGCCAGCAGCACCCGACCGGGCGGGGCCCAGTACTTC.

The rearrangement uses TRBV5-6 and TRBJ1-3; unclear D gene. V lost 4 bases and J lost 8, with 19 bases in between. The V gene's germline CDR1 is SGHDT and CDR2 YYEEEE. The CDR3 has 15 amino acids. This CDR3 is CASSHSWAYGDTIYF. CDR3 DNA: TGTGCCAGCAGCCATTCCTGGGCATACGGGGACACCATATATTTT.

The CDR3: CASSLSQASNQPQHF. The CDR3 region has the DNA TGTGCCAGCAGTTTGTCACAGGCTAGCAATCAGCCCCAGCATTTT. The V and J genes are TRBV28 and TRBJ1-5; TRBD1 might be the D (5 bases). Trimming pared 3 bases from V and 0 bases from J, leaving 9 bases between. The germline V gene encodes CDR1 MDHEN and CDR2 SYDVKM. This CDR3 is 15 amino acids long.